The T cell receptor beta chain described here comes from a study of regulatory dendritic cells for organ transplantation. Broader study findings: Between individuals, the alloreactive memory CD8+ T cell pool differed considerably. Among resting subsets, memory CD8+ cells contained the most alloreactive clonotypes. Naive CD4+ and CD8+ repertoires were highly diverse; memory CD8+ was most oligoclonal.

With regard to this clone: The target antigen is unknown.

The ends lost 1 base at V and 4 bases at J; junction bases unmatched: 9. The CDR3 loop spans 16 amino acids. Germline CDR1 is LGHNA and CDR2 is YSLEER. The data were produced by immunoSEQ multiplex PCR, yet TCRdb's version contains in-frame clones alone and is incomplete. The profile shows under 50,000 clones, around nine tenths of them singletons. This TCR was sampled from a human donor in good health. What was sequenced was naive CD8+ T cells from blood. Noted subset: CD45RA+ naive T cells. The chain recombines TRBV4-3 with TRBJ2-7; 8 bases are a match to TRBD1. Here the CDR3 DNA reads TGCGCCAGCAGCCAAGGGACGGACAGGGTCGCTTACGAGCAGTACTTC. Its protein product is CASSQGTDRVAYEQYF.